The 27 T cell receptor beta chains below were found in one sample sequenced in a study of Ad26.COV2.S vaccination and SARS-CoV-2 variants. Treatment of the sample: roughly 20 received Ad26.COV2.S at low or high dose, single or two shots; roughly five received placebo; per-sample allocation not given. Following the first vaccine or placebo injection, samples were taken on day 63. TCRdb's table, derived via immunoSEQ multiplex PCR, lists solely in-frame clones and lacks some. Found here are 400,000 to 450,000 clones, about 93% of them singletons; the top ten hold more than 10%. Sequencing was performed on peripheral blood, taken in a trial of Ad26.COV2.S vaccine versus placebo. The receptors here all came from a person between 18 and 60 years old who received the Ad26.COV2.S COVID-19 vaccine or a placebo.

This chain links TRBV5-1 with TRBJ2-1; 9 positions match TRBD2. This CDR3 spans 16 amino acids. V shed 0 bases and J 4 bases; nucleotides not matched to a gene: 5. Germline V gives CDR1 SGHRS, CDR2 YFSETQ. The CDR3 loop reads CASSLVGSGSYNEQFF. The DNA of the CDR3 is TGCGCCAGCAGCTTGGTCGGTAGCGGGAGTTACAATGAGCAGTTCTTC.

This chain connects TRBV15 to TRBJ1-1, with D uncertain. The germline CDR1 and CDR2 sequences are LNHNV and YYDKDF (reference sequence). Trimming left V 1 base short and J 0 bases short, with 12 bases between. This CDR3 comprises 16 residues. The CDR3 here is CATSRGTVGVNTEAFF. The CDR3 DNA sequence: TGTGCCACCAGCAGAGGGACGGTGGGAGTGAACACTGAAGCTTTCTTT.

The V gene is TRBV19, the J gene TRBJ1-2; TRBD1 agrees at 11 bases. V shed 7 bases, J shed 8 bases, and the junction held 9 bases outside the gene matches. The CDR3 runs to 14 residues. The germline V gene has CDR1 LNHDA and CDR2 SQIVND (reference sequence). The CDR3 DNA reads TGTGCCAGTATGGTACGGACAGGGGGCGGAGGCTACACCTTC. Translating it yields CASMVRTGGGGYTF.

The genes are TRBV6-5 and TRBJ1-3; tentatively, D is TRBD1 (5 bases). CDR1 and CDR2 from the germline V gene are MNHEY and SVGAGI. The CDR3 loop spans 14 amino acids. The V gene lost 0 bases and the J gene lost 4 bases, with 7 bases spanning the gap. CDR3 nucleotide sequence: TGTGCCAGCAGTTACTCAAACAGGGGAAACACCATATATTTT. It translates to CASSYSNRGNTIYF.

The J gene is TRBJ1-1, the V gene TRBV28; D is uncertain. The ends were cut back, 2 bases at V and 8 bases at J, with 6 bases in the middle. The CDR3 sequence is 11 residues long. Looked up from germline, CDR1 is MDHEN and CDR2 is SYDVKM. The CDR3, as DNA: TGTGCCAGCAGTTTAAGGCGGGAAGCTTTCTTT. Encoded protein: CASSLRREAFF.

The V and J genes are TRBV6-5 and TRBJ2-5; unclear D gene. Germline V lookup: CDR1 MNHEY, CDR2 SVGAGI. The CDR3 has 11 residues. The ends were cut back, 6 bases at V and 5 bases at J, with 7 bases in the middle. The DNA for the CDR3 is TGTGCCAGCAGAATGTACGAGACCCAGTACTTC. Its translation is CASRMYETQYF.

The chain has TRBV5-4 and TRBJ2-7; the D gene is possibly TRBD1 (5 bases). The CDR3 consists of 13 residues. Trimming left V 2 bases short and J 2 bases short, with 8 bases between. Germline V gene lookup returns CDR1 SGHNT and CDR2 YYREEE (reference sequence). For the CDR3, the DNA is TGTGCCAGCAGCTTTGGACAAGCCTACGAGCAGTACTTC. Protein product: CASSFGQAYEQYF.

The chain employs TRBV28 and TRBJ1-5; weak D call: TRBD1 (6 bases). From germline, CDR1 is MDHEN and CDR2 SYDVKM. The CDR3 is 14 amino acids. The V end lost 3 bases, the J end lost 3 bases, and 9 bases lay between the germline ends. The CDR3 reads CASSLGQVNQPQHF. In DNA, the CDR3 is TGTGCCAGCAGTTTGGGACAAGTCAATCAGCCCCAGCATTTT.

This clone has a single count. The chain links TRBV19 to TRBJ2-4, with 7 bases fitting TRBD2. Germline V lookup: CDR1 LNHDA, CDR2 SQIVND (reference sequence). This CDR3 has 13 residues. After removal of 3 bases from V and 8 bases from J, the junction contained 4 bases not matched to a gene. The CDR3 DNA reads as TGTGCCAGTAGTATGGGGGAGGGAGACATTCAGTACTTC. This sequence encodes CASSMGEGDIQYF.

V usage is TRBV6-2 or TRBV6-3 and J usage is TRBJ1-2; D ambiguous. The CDR3 is 15 amino acids. With 4 bases removed from V and 6 bases from J, the gap between germline ends came to 18 bases. Germline V gene sequence: CDR1 MNHEY, CDR2 SVGEGT. DNA for the CDR3: TGTGCCAGCAGTTCTCCGGGCCGCGTGATTAATGGCTACACCTTC. Translation: CASSSPGRVINGYTF.

The DNA of the CDR3 is TGTGCCAGCAGCTTAGGGGGGGGTGGCACAGATACGCAGTATTTT. Translation: CASSLGGGGTDTQYF. This chain uses TRBV7-9 with TRBJ2-3; the match to TRBD2 covers 7 bases. Losses at the gene ends were 1 base for V and 1 base for J; bases not matched to a gene: 2. Looked up from germline, CDR1 is SEHNR and CDR2 is FQNEAQ (reference sequence). The length of the CDR3 is 15 residues.

The gene calls are TRBV2 and TRBJ2-1; perhaps TRBD2 as D (5 bases). Trimming took off 10 bases at V and 4 bases at J, with 11 bases between the two ends. Germline lookup yields CDR1 SNHLY and CDR2 FYNNEI. The length of the CDR3 is 12 residues. The CDR3 DNA reads as TGTGCCATCTGGGCGGGTTACAATGAGCAGTTCTTC. Translated: CAIWAGYNEQFF.

The rearrangement joins TRBV7-9 to TRBJ2-1, with 9 nucleotides matching TRBD2. Germline V gives CDR1 SEHNR, CDR2 FQNEAQ (reference sequence). The CDR3 covers 17 residues. The J segment lost 4 bases and the V segment lost 1 base, leaving 8 bases of the junction unmatched. The CDR3: CASSLGGLAGSYNEQFF. The CDR3 DNA follows: TGTGCCAGCAGCTTAGGAGGGCTAGCGGGGTCGTACAATGAGCAGTTCTTC. Variable domain in full (rest from reference TRBV7-9 and TRBJ2-1): DTGVSQNPRHKITKRGQNVTFRCDPISEHNRLYWYRQTLGQGPEFLTYFQNEAQLEKSRLLSDRFSAERPKGSFSTLEIQRTEQGDSAMYLCASSLGGLAGSYNEQFFGPGTRLTVL.

Note on this clone: This sample also contains other DNA sequences that code for the same CDR3. V usage is TRBV4-2 and J usage is TRBJ2-2; D gene unclear. Between the trimmed V and J ends, which lost 1 base and 5 bases, there was a span of 2 bases. Per germline, CDR1 LGHNA and CDR2 YNFKEQ. This CDR3 spans 12 amino acids. The CDR3 sequence is CASSQVTGELFF. CDR3 bases: TGTGCCAGCAGCCAAGTTACCGGGGAGCTGTTTTTT.

CDR3 nucleotide sequence: TGTGCCAGCACCGACCCAGGGACGGTCTATGGCTACACCTTC. Protein sequence: CASTDPGTVYGYTF. The V gene is TRBV6-5, the J gene TRBJ1-2, with D possibly TRBD1 on 5 matching bases. CDR1 MNHEY and CDR2 SVGAGI come from the germline V gene. The CDR3 runs 14 residues. V dropped 7 bases and J dropped 4 bases, with 16 bases sitting between them.

J is TRBJ2-1 and V is TRBV7-9; 10 positions match TRBD2. CDR1 SEHNR and CDR2 FQNEAQ come from the germline V gene (reference sequence). The CDR3 is 15 amino acids. The J segment lost 4 bases and the V segment lost 5 bases, leaving 5 bases of the junction unmatched. The CDR3, as DNA: TGTGCCAGCAGCCCAGGACTAGCGGAATACAATGAGCAGTTCTTC. It specifies CASSPGLAEYNEQFF.

The CDR3 reads CAWSVDRSYGYTF. In DNA form, the CDR3 reads TGTGCCTGGAGTGTTGACAGATCCTATGGCTACACCTTC. The chain couples TRBV30 to TRBJ1-2, with a weak D call TRBD1 (5 bases). Germline CDR1 GTSNPN, CDR2 SVGIG (reference sequence). This CDR3 comprises 13 residues. V was pared by 0 bases and J by 4 bases, with 9 bases between.

The chain carries TRBV3-1 (or the pseudogene TRBV3-2) and TRBJ1-5; possible D gene TRBD1, 6 bases. Trimming pared 5 bases from V and 3 bases from J, leaving 17 bases between. The length of the CDR3 is 16 residues. In germline, CDR1 is LGHDT, CDR2 YNNKEL (reference sequence). The DNA for the CDR3 is TGTGCCAGCAGCTCCTACGAGGGGGACACCAATCAGCCCCAGCATTTT. Translated: CASSSYEGDTNQPQHF.

The chain links TRBV6-1 to TRBJ2-6; no clear D gene. Germline V gene sequence: CDR1 MNHNS, CDR2 SASEGT. V was pared by 2 bases and J by 4 bases, with 9 bases between. The CDR3 runs 15 residues. CDR3 sequence: CASSEKAQGANVLTF. DNA of the CDR3: TGTGCCAGCAGTGAAAAAGCTCAGGGGGCCAACGTCCTGACTTTC.

This clone has just a few counts. The rearrangement links TRBV4-3 to TRBJ1-6; D is uncertain. Germline V gives CDR1 LGHNA, CDR2 YSLEER. This CDR3 region has 16 residues. V dropped 1 base and J dropped 0 bases, with 7 bases sitting between them. The CDR3 reads CASSQVRSSYNSPLHF. CDR3 DNA: TGCGCCAGCAGCCAAGTGAGAAGCTCCTATAATTCACCCCTCCACTTT.

This sequence joins TRBV6-2 or TRBV6-3 and TRBJ1-1; no clear D gene. The CDR3 has 15 amino acids. V lost 2 bases, J lost 0 bases, and 10 bases lay in between. The germline V gene has CDR1 MNHEY and CDR2 SVGEGT. CDR3: CASSYIPEVNTEAFF. The CDR3 nucleotides read TGTGCCAGCAGTTACATACCCGAGGTGAACACTGAAGCTTTCTTT.

V gene TRBV12-3 or TRBV12-4 combines with J gene TRBJ1-1, with 8 bases matching TRBD1. The CDR3 totals 11 residues. Trimming at V came to 6 bases and at J to 11 bases, leaving 5 bases not matched to a gene. The CDR3 DNA reads TGTGCCAGCAGACGGACAGGGACGGCTTTCTTT. It yields the protein CASRRTGTAFF.

V gene TRBV5-1 combines with J gene TRBJ1-5; possibly TRBD1 for D (5 bases). Germline assignment: CDR1 SGHRS and CDR2 YFSETQ. Trimming took 0 bases from V and 4 from J, leaving 8 bases between them. This CDR3 contains 14 residues. CDR3 amino acids: CASSLDNRNQPQHF. CDR3 bases: TGCGCCAGCAGCTTGGATAACAGGAATCAGCCCCAGCATTTT.

This clone has a single count. The V and J genes are TRBV6-2 or TRBV6-3 and TRBJ1-6; 10 bases agree with TRBD1. Germline loops: CDR1 MNHEY, CDR2 SVGEGT. The length of the CDR3 is 19 residues. Trimming took 2 bases from V and 2 from J; bases not matched to a gene: 9. CDR3 nucleotide sequence: TGTGCCAGCAGTTACAACCGCGGGACAGGGGTCGCCTATAATTCACCCCTCCACTTT. Translated, it gives CASSYNRGTGVAYNSPLHF.

The V and J genes are TRBV7-2 and TRBJ2-2; the match to TRBD2 covers 16 bases. V trimming: 5 bases; J trimming: 6 bases; junction bases outside the gene matches: 3. The CDR3 runs to 16 residues. Germline CDR1 SGHTA, CDR2 FQGNSA. The CDR3 loop reads CASSLGTSGRAGELFF. Here the CDR3 DNA reads TGTGCCAGCAGCCTAGGGACTAGCGGGAGGGCCGGGGAGCTGTTTTTT.

The V call is TRBV29-1, the J call TRBJ2-3, with D perhaps matching TRBD1 (6 bases). V lost 4 bases and J lost 3, with 17 bases in between. The CDR3 spans 15 residues. The germline V gene has CDR1 SQVTM and CDR2 ANQGSEA. The CDR3, as DNA: TGCAGCGTTGGCCCCAGCAGGGGAGAAACAGATACGCAGTATTTT. Translated, it gives CSVGPSRGETDTQYF.

The V gene is TRBV19, the J gene TRBJ1-3; perhaps TRBD1 as D (6 bases). The CDR3 sequence is 13 residues long. Trimming took off 11 bases at V and 0 bases at J, with 11 bases between the two ends. Germline V CDR1 and CDR2: LNHDA, SQIVND (reference sequence). CDR3 protein: CAGQKSSGNTIYF. The CDR3 DNA is TGTGCCGGACAGAAGAGCTCTGGAAACACCATATATTTT.